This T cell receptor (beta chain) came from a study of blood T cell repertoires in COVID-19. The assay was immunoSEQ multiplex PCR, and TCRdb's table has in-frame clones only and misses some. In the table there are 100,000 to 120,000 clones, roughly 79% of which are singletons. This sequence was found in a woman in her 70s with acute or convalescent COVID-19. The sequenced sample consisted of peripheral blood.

This CDR3 reads CASSFSGGTDEQFF. DNA for the CDR3: TGTGCCAGCAGCTTCAGCGGGGGGACAGACGAGCAGTTCTTC. The chain couples TRBV7-9 to TRBJ2-1, with TRBD2 matching 9 bases. This CDR3 spans 14 amino acids. Germline values: CDR1 SEHNR, CDR2 FQNEAQ (reference sequence). V was clipped by 3 bases and J by 10 bases; unmatched bases: 7.